Sequencing of this T cell receptor beta chain was carried out in a study of post-analysis software for immune sequencing data. Study-wide context: Relapsing-remitting, secondary progressive and progressive-relapsing courses of multiple sclerosis were included.

CDR1 is SGHDN and CDR2 is FVKESK in the germline V gene. CDR3 length: 15 residues. About this clonotype: The antigen remains unidentified. The junction departs from the called germline gene at one end, perhaps through a read error.

Whole-study findings and limits: Controls showed significantly higher normalized Chao1 diversity than did multiple sclerosis patients. Higher frequency in patients than in controls was seen for roughly five TRBV segments, with TRBV5-6, TRBV5-1 and TRBV20-1 among them. When the samples were clustered directly with F measure, those that had been prepared in the same batch showed strong co-clustering.

Unique molecular identifiers featured in each of the TCR beta cDNA libraries. One entry per CDR3 protein, called by TCRdb with MiXCR from the PCR reads. The table shows about 200,000 distinct CDR3 sequences, with roughly 28% occurring only once. The V call is TRBV14, the J call TRBJ2-7, with a weak D call TRBD1 (5 bases). This clonotype was sampled from a girl between 2 and 17 years old with multiple sclerosis. Sequencing was carried out using blood. In DNA, the CDR3 is TGTGCCGGCAGCCGCCTGGTGGACACTTCCTACGAGCAGTACTTC. Its translation: CAGSRLVDTSYEQYF.